This T cell receptor beta chain came from a study of blood T cell repertoires in COVID-19. Whole-study context: The study drew acute and convalescent COVID-19 samples from the United States, Italy and Spain. T cells, B-cell-depleted T cells, or PBMCs supplied cDNA or gDNA.

The sample holds a few counts of this clone. As originally analysed: Reference gene primer amplification gave nucleated cell count estimates. Libraries were prepared by immunoSEQ multiplex PCR; TCRdb keeps only in-frame clonotypes and omits some of them. For V, J and clone size, that table is used; D and trimming come from the DNA. The sample holds around 70,000 clones; about 69% are singletons and the top ten take 21%. The receptor was isolated from a man aged 65-85 years with acute or convalescent COVID-19. Sequencing was done on a sample of peripheral blood.

The CDR3 loop is CASSPPYRGNTIYF. The CDR3 region has the DNA TGTGCCAGCTCACCACCGTACAGAGGAAACACCATATATTTT. The V call is TRBV18, the J call TRBJ1-3; D unclear. In germline, CDR1 is KGHSH, CDR2 LQKENI. The germline V and J ends were trimmed by 0 bases and 4 bases, with 7 bases remaining between them. The CDR3 has 14 residues. Full variable domain (rest looked up from reference TRBV18 and TRBJ1-3): NAGVMQNPRHLVRRRGQEARLRCSPMKGHSHVYWYRQLPEEGLKFMVYLQKENIIDESGMPKERFSAEFPKEGPSILRIQQVVRGDSAAYFCASSPPYRGNTIYFGEGSWLTVV.